The T cell receptor beta chain described here comes from a study of CD8+ T cells in alopecia areata. At the level of the study: For 6 to 18 months, tofacitinib was taken, and 6 months off drug followed.

Sequencing relied on a cDNA template that was reverse transcribed from extracted RNA. Method: immunoSEQ multiplex PCR; TCRdb's copy keeps in-frame clones and lacks some. The profile shows fewer than 250,000 clones, 35% to 45% of them singletons. General observations from the study: Expanded CD8+ clones among the top 100, and scalp clonality, were significantly decreased by tofacitinib.

The junction had 11 bases not matched to a gene; V was cut back by 9 bases and J by 10 bases. The germline V gene encodes CDR1 WNHNN and CDR2 SYGVQD (reference sequence). CDR3 length: 13 residues. Sample treatment: oral pan-JAK inhibitor, 5-10 mg twice daily. This clone appeared a few times. The antigen remains undetermined. The chain recombines TRBV10-1 with TRBJ2-1, with 8 nucleotides matching TRBD2. This specimen consisted of CD4+ T cells sorted from blood, obtained between weeks 30 and 35, from a patient treated with tofacitinib. This clonotype originated in a human donor with alopecia areata. The CDR3: CASQRGPGGEQFF. In nucleotides, the CDR3 is TGCGCCAGTCAGCGGGGGCCGGGCGGGGAGCAGTTCTTC.